A selection of T cell receptor beta chains follows, all from one sample in a study of regulatory T cells in long-lasting Graves disease. TCRdb re-called the multiplex PCR reads through MiXCR, storing one row per CDR3 protein. The table records 540,000 or so distinct CDR3 sequences, less than 15% of them present only once. The same specimen was also included in a second study, on T cells in Graves' hyperthyroidism and ophthalmopathy.

This specimen consisted of peripheral blood mononuclear cells (PBMCs), obtained at new diagnosis, from a patient treated with antithyroid drugs. These TCRs come from a man aged 30 to 39 with Graves disease. Both conserved end residues are part of each CDR3. Fields, in order: D gene, V gene, J gene, clone size, CDR3 protein, CDR3 DNA. The D gene is left open where the match is weak. The size of a clone is reported for some rows only, either as once, few or many, or as a class for expanded clones.

TRBD2	TRBV15	TRBJ2-2	many	CATLSSGIGTGELFF	TGTGCCACCCTCTCTAGCGGGATTGGCACCGGGGAGCTGTTTTTT
.	TRBV19	TRBJ2-7	.	CASSMVDAYEQYF	TGTGCCAGTAGTATGGTAGACGCATACGAGCAGTACTTC
TRBD1	TRBV6-1	TRBJ2-2	many	CASNGQGETGELFF	TGTGCCAGCAACGGGCAGGGGGAGACCGGGGAGCTGTTTTTT
TRBD2	TRBV5-1	TRBJ2-7	many	CASGLAGPYEQYF	TGCGCCAGCGGTCTAGCGGGCCCCTACGAGCAGTACTTC
TRBD2	TRBV12-3/TRBV12-4	TRBJ2-1	.	CASSTGTSGREKYNEQFF	TGTGCCAGCAGTACCGGGACTAGCGGGAGGGAAAAATACAATGAGCAGTTCTTC
TRBD1	TRBV11-2	TRBJ2-7	.	CASSYNRGTYEQYF	TGTGCCAGCAGTTACAACAGGGGCACCTACGAGCAGTACTTC
TRBD2	TRBV11-2	TRBJ2-2	many	CASSLAGGMGELFF	TGTGCCAGCAGCTTGGCGGGAGGGATGGGGGAGCTGTTTTTT
.	TRBV20-1	TRBJ1-2	.	CSSRTEGYTF	TGCAGTTCGCGAACCGAAGGCTACACCTTC
.	TRBV5-1	TRBJ2-5	many	CASSFRDTQETQYF	TGCGCCAGCAGCTTCCGGGACACTCAAGAGACCCAGTACTTC
TRBD1	TRBV20-1	TRBJ2-3	.	CSARDRGHFGGADTQYF	TGCAGTGCTCGCGACAGGGGGCATTTCGGAGGAGCAGATACGCAGTATTTT
.	TRBV14	TRBJ1-3	.	CASSQVRGGNTIYF	TGTGCCAGCAGCCAGGTTCGGGGCGGAAACACCATATATTTT
.	TRBV6-1	TRBJ2-7	.	CASSQGGFDEQYF	TGTGCCAGCAGTCAGGGGGGGTTCGATGAGCAGTACTTC
.	TRBV7-9	TRBJ1-1	many	CASSLAGANTEAFF	TGTGCCAGCAGCTTAGCAGGGGCGAACACTGAAGCTTTCTTT
TRBD1	TRBV20-1	TRBJ1-1	many	CSAGGGGMNTEAFF	TGCAGTGCCGGCGGAGGGGGCATGAACACTGAAGCTTTCTTT
.	TRBV6-1	TRBJ1-5	many	CASRTGNQPQHF	TGTGCCAGCAGAACAGGGAATCAGCCCCAGCATTTT
TRBD2	TRBV2	TRBJ2-5	many	CASSVILAGRETQYF	TGTGCCAGCAGTGTAATCCTAGCGGGAAGGGAGACCCAGTACTTC
.	TRBV2	TRBJ2-5	many	CASSETAETQYF	TGTGCCAGCAGTGAGACGGCGGAGACCCAGTACTTC
TRBD2	TRBV5-1	TRBJ2-2	.	CASSSSTSGRAGELFF	TGCGCCAGCAGCTCCTCGACTAGCGGGAGGGCCGGGGAGCTGTTTTTT
TRBD2	TRBV6-1	TRBJ2-1	many	CASSPLGASGRTYNEQFF	TGTGCCAGCAGCCCCCTCGGGGCTAGCGGGAGGACATACAATGAGCAGTTCTTC
TRBD2	TRBV29-1	TRBJ2-7	many	CSVWTSGSGEQYF	TGCAGCGTTTGGACTAGCGGGAGTGGCGAGCAGTACTTC
TRBD1	TRBV27	TRBJ2-7	few	CASSFAGGILEQYF	TGTGCCAGCAGTTTTGCAGGGGGCATCCTCGAGCAGTACTTC
.	TRBV2	TRBJ1-1	many	CASSEGPTNTEAFF	TGTGCCAGCAGTGAAGGCCCAACGAACACTGAAGCTTTCTTT
.	TRBV30	TRBJ1-2	many	CAWSIEIYGYTF	TGTGCCTGGAGTATAGAAATCTATGGCTACACCTTC
TRBD1	TRBV6-1	TRBJ2-2	few	CASGTGVKTTGELFF	TGTGCCAGCGGGACAGGCGTTAAGACCACCGGGGAGCTGTTTTTT
.	TRBV5-1	TRBJ2-1	.	CASSLNRWGYNEQFF	TGCGCCAGCAGCCTCAATAGATGGGGTTACAATGAGCAGTTCTTC
.	TRBV24-1	TRBJ2-4	.	CATSEDSAGPSIQYF	TGTGCCACCAGTGAAGACAGCGCGGGCCCTAGCATTCAGTACTTC
.	TRBV30	TRBJ2-1	few	CAWRWGAGEQFF	TGTGCCTGGAGATGGGGGGCAGGTGAGCAGTTCTTC
.	TRBV7-2	TRBJ2-3	many	CASTLLGGGDTQYF	TGTGCCAGCACCCTGCTAGGGGGGGGAGATACGCAGTATTTT
.	TRBV18	TRBJ1-2	few	CASSPRDGSNYGYTF	TGTGCCAGCTCACCGCGGGACGGATCTAACTATGGCTACACCTTC
.	TRBV19	TRBJ1-1	few	CASSMFRQLNTEAFF	TGTGCCAGTAGTATGTTTCGGCAGTTGAACACTGAAGCTTTCTTT
TRBD2	TRBV28	TRBJ2-5	many	CASRSGGEETQYF	TGTGCCAGCAGGTCGGGGGGGGAAGAGACCCAGTACTTC
.	TRBV15	TRBJ1-4	many	CATSRDLGEEKLFF	TGTGCCACCAGCAGAGATTTGGGAGAAGAAAAACTGTTTTTT
TRBD2	TRBV11-1	TRBJ2-2	few	CASSLELADTGELFF	TGTGCCAGCAGCTTAGAGCTAGCGGACACCGGGGAGCTGTTTTTT
TRBD2	TRBV4-1	TRBJ2-1	.	CASSQGLAGLITYNEQFF	TGCGCCAGCAGCCAGGGACTAGCGGGTCTTATCACCTACAATGAGCAGTTCTTC
.	TRBV11-2	TRBJ2-2	.	CASSWLEGQTGELFF	TGTGCCAGCAGCTGGCTGGAGGGGCAGACCGGGGAGCTGTTTTTT
.	TRBV20-1	TRBJ2-1	many	CSAKVEPWSYNEQFF	TGCAGTGCTAAGGTGGAACCTTGGTCCTACAATGAGCAGTTCTTC
TRBD1	TRBV5-1	TRBJ2-1	many	CASSLTTGGAYNEQFF	TGCGCCAGCAGCCTAACGACAGGGGGCGCCTACAATGAGCAGTTCTTC
.	TRBV7-2	TRBJ2-7	many	CASSLGGQIRSYEQYF	TGTGCCAGCAGCTTGGGCGGGCAAATTCGCTCCTACGAGCAGTACTTC
.	TRBV10-3	TRBJ1-1	many	CAISESISSRRETEAFF	TGTGCCATCAGTGAGTCGATTTCTTCCCGAAGGGAAACTGAAGCTTTCTTT
.	TRBV20-1	TRBJ1-5	many	CSARDHRVLGQPQHF	TGCAGTGCTAGAGATCACAGGGTATTAGGTCAGCCCCAGCATTTT
TRBD2	TRBV5-1	TRBJ2-1	many	CASSPSLTSGPYNEQFF	TGCGCCAGCAGCCCCTCTCTGACTAGCGGGCCGTACAATGAGCAGTTCTTC
.	TRBV19	TRBJ1-1	.	CASSSVDLNTEAFF	TGTGCCAGTAGCTCGGTGGACCTGAACACTGAAGCTTTCTTT
.	TRBV18	TRBJ2-7	many	CASSEREGPYEQYF	TGTGCCAGCTCGGAAAGGGAAGGGCCCTACGAGCAGTACTTC
TRBD1	TRBV12-3/TRBV12-4	TRBJ2-5	many	CASSKQGPQETQYF	TGTGCCAGTTCAAAACAGGGGCCACAAGAGACCCAGTACTTC
.	TRBV2	TRBJ2-2	many	CASGVREAGELFF	TGTGCCAGCGGCGTTCGTGAGGCCGGGGAGCTGTTTTTT
TRBD1	TRBV10-3	TRBJ2-7	many	CAISGVSRGQGDDYEQYF	TGTGCCATCAGTGGAGTCTCTCGGGGACAGGGAGACGATTACGAGCAGTACTTC
.	TRBV29-1	TRBJ2-2	few	CSVSRNTGELFF	TGCAGCGTTTCCCGGAACACCGGGGAGCTGTTTTTT
TRBD1	TRBV12-3/TRBV12-4	TRBJ1-1	.	CASSLAGTDENTEAFF	TGTGCCAGCAGTTTGGCCGGGACAGACGAGAACACTGAAGCTTTCTTT
.	TRBV9	TRBJ2-5	.	CASSPRLEEGTQYF	TGTGCCAGCAGCCCTCGACTAGAAGAAGGGACCCAGTACTTC
TRBD2	TRBV12-5	TRBJ2-1	many	CASGSPRLAGVYNEQFF	TGTGCTAGTGGCTCCCCGAGACTAGCGGGAGTCTACAATGAGCAGTTCTTC
.	TRBV19	TRBJ2-7	few	CASTSGRSSYEQYF	TGTGCCAGTACCTCGGGGCGGAGCTCCTACGAGCAGTACTTC
.	TRBV27	TRBJ1-2	many	CASSSTAGVLYGYTF	TGTGCCAGCAGTTCCACCGCAGGGGTCCTCTATGGCTACACCTTC